These 10 T cell receptor beta chains originate from one sample sequenced in a study of T-cell memory formation after mild COVID-19. TCRdb processed the 5' RACE reads anew with MiXCR; each CDR3 protein has one entry. The data contain 110,000 or so distinct CDR3 sequences, 15% to 20% of them seen just once; the ten biggest clones take up 5% to 7%. Input material: PBMCs or a T cell subset sorted from them (not recorded which). The receptors derive from a man aged 18 to 35 who had mild COVID-19 (a few samples of this study predate the infection). Cell type and time point are not known.

The chain links TRBV12-3 or TRBV12-4 to TRBJ1-1; 9 nucleotides align to TRBD1. V trimming: 2 bases; J trimming: 6 bases; junction bases outside the gene matches: 7. CDR3 length: 15 residues. The CDR3 spells CASSLSWDRDAEAFF. CDR3 sequence (DNA): TGTGCCAGCAGTTTATCCTGGGACAGGGACGCTGAAGCTTTCTTT.

This clonotype turned up a few times. The chain has TRBV5-1 and TRBJ2-1; D is possibly TRBD2 (6 bases). Germline CDR1 is SGHRS and CDR2 is YFSETQ. The CDR3 sequence is 15 residues long. The germline V and J ends were trimmed by 7 bases and 0 bases, with 14 bases remaining between them. CDR3 in DNA: TGCGCCAGCCGGGACTCCTTCAGCTCCTACAATGAGCAGTTCTTC. This translates into CASRDSFSSYNEQFF.

The chain recombines TRBV7-2 with TRBJ2-1; 7 bases line up with TRBD2. The V segment lost 1 base and the J segment 5 bases; nucleotides outside the gene matches: 5. The CDR3 loop spans 15 amino acids. Per germline, CDR1 SGHTA and CDR2 FQGNSA. CDR3: CASSLVTGGNNEQFF. The CDR3 DNA follows: TGTGCCAGCAGCTTAGTCACGGGGGGAAACAATGAGCAGTTCTTC.

This clonotype has more than one count but fewer than ten. The CDR3 here is CASSFRGSSGEQYF. The CDR3 nucleotides are TGTGCCAGCAGCTTTCGAGGGTCATCGGGGGAGCAGTACTTC. The V call is TRBV7-2, the J call TRBJ2-7; D perhaps matches TRBD2 (5 bases). The CDR3 loop spans 14 amino acids. V was cut by 3 bases and J by 7 bases, with 16 bases left in between. Germline-derived CDR1 and CDR2 are SGHTA and FQGNSA.

The gene calls are TRBV9 and TRBJ2-3, with no clear D. With 6 bases removed from V and 2 bases from J, the gap between germline ends came to 19 bases. Germline-derived CDR1 and CDR2 are SGDLS and YYNGEE. The CDR3 runs to 16 residues. CDR3 DNA: TGTGCCAGCACCCCAGGCGGCCGACCAAACACAGATACGCAGTATTTT. Its protein is CASTPGGRPNTDTQYF.

The J gene is TRBJ2-3, the V gene TRBV18, with 9 bases aligning to TRBD2. After removal of 6 bases from V and 1 base from J, the junction contained 5 bases not matched to a gene. CDR1 KGHSH and CDR2 LQKENI come from the germline V gene. CDR3 length: 15 residues. DNA for the CDR3: TGTGCCAGCTCGTCGACTAGCGGCCGCACAGATACGCAGTATTTT. Protein: CASSSTSGRTDTQYF. Complete variable domain (other parts from reference TRBV18 and TRBJ2-3): NAGVMQNPRHLVRRRGQEARLRCSPMKGHSHVYWYRQLPEEGLKFMVYLQKENIIDESGMPKERFSAEFPKEGPSILRIQQVVRGDSAAYFCASSSTSGRTDTQYFGPGTRLTVL.

The sample holds many counts of this clonotype. This chain links TRBV6-6 with TRBJ2-1; D perhaps matches TRBD2 (7 bases). The CDR3 length is 18 residues. The germline V gene encodes CDR1 MNHNY and CDR2 SVGAGI (reference sequence). V was pared by 2 bases and J by 6 bases, with 23 bases between. CDR3 bases: TGTGCCAGCAGTTACCGGAACGCGCGGGGGCCCATGAGCAATGAGCAGTTCTTC. This sequence encodes CASSYRNARGPMSNEQFF.

V and J are TRBV21-1 and TRBJ2-1; TRBD1 reflects the table's D call only, with no check against the DNA. TRBV21-1 is shown as a pseudogene. This CDR3 has 14 amino acids. The CDR3: CASSPRTGENEQFF. For the CDR3, the DNA is TGTGCCAGCAGCCCGCGGACAGGGGAAAATGAGCAGTTCTTC.

This clonotype has just a few counts. The genes are TRBV11-2 and TRBJ1-5, with D hard to call. Looked up from germline, CDR1 is SGHAT and CDR2 is FQNNGV. Trimming shortened V by 1 base and J by 0 bases, and 10 bases separated the two germline ends. The CDR3 length is 16 residues. In DNA form, the CDR3 reads TGTGCCAGCAGCTTAGGTAGAGGATTTAGCAATCAGCCCCAGCATTTT. Translation gives CASSLGRGFSNQPQHF.

The rearrangement uses TRBV5-1 and TRBJ2-7; 8 bases match TRBD1. In germline, CDR1 is SGHRS, CDR2 YFSETQ. Losses at the gene ends were 4 bases for V and 5 bases for J; bases not matched to a gene: 14. The CDR3 consists of 16 residues. The CDR3 region has the DNA TGCGCCAGCAGCCAAGCGACAGGGGCGGGGATCCACGAGCAGTACGTC. Translation: CASSQATGAGIHEQYV.